These T cell receptor beta chains were read from a single sample in a study of post-analysis software for immune sequencing data. MiXCR, applied by TCRdb to the PCR reads, yields one record per CDR3 protein. This sample yields approximately 460,000 distinct CDR3 sequences, of which roughly 45% are seen a single time; 9% to 14% belongs to the top ten. Input material: blood. All receptors derive from a girl aged 10 to 17 with multiple sclerosis. The CDR3 runs from the conserved cysteine through the conserved F or W. The D gene is left open where the match is weak. The size entry is marked missing in some rows and otherwise reads once, few, many or a size class.

J gene | clone size | V gene | D gene | CDR3 DNA | CDR3 protein
TRBJ2-5 | few | TRBV29-1 | . | TGCAGCGCAGTTACAGGGCCCCAAGAGACCCAGTACTTC | CSAVTGPQETQYF
TRBJ2-5 | . | TRBV15 | TRBD2 | TGTGCCACCAGCAGAGCCCGCACTAGCGGACAAGAGACCCAGTACTTC | CATSRARTSGQETQYF
TRBJ1-1 | . | TRBV7-3 | . | TGTGCCAGCAGCTTACTACGACGGGAAAGGGTTGAAGCTTTCTTT | CASSLLRRERVEAFF
TRBJ2-6 | . | TRBV28 | . | TGTGCCAGCAGTTTGGCAGGGGCAATAAGGAGGGCCAACGTCCTGACTTTC | CASSLAGAIRRANVLTF
TRBJ2-3 | . | TRBV5-1 | TRBD1 | TGCGCCAGCAGCTTGGTGATCGGCAGGGGGCAAGGAGATACGCAGTATTTT | CASSLVIGRGQGDTQYF
TRBJ1-5 | . | TRBV12-3/TRBV12-4 | TRBD1 | TGTGCCAGCAGGCCCGGGACAGGGCATCAGCCCCAGCATTTT | CASRPGTGHQPQHF
TRBJ2-3 | . | TRBV5-5 | TRBD1 | TGTGCCACCAGGGGGCGGGTAGATACGCAGTATTTT | CATRGRVDTQYF
TRBJ2-3 | . | TRBV12-3/TRBV12-4 | . | TGTGCCAGCAGTTTCCCGACTAGTGAAGATACAGATGCGCAGTATTTT | CASSFPTSEDTDAQYF
TRBJ2-7 | . | TRBV20-1 | TRBD2 | TGCAGTGCTAGAGACCTCACAAGAGGCGGGAGAAGTTACGAGCAGTACTTC | CSARDLTRGGRSYEQYF
TRBJ2-1 | few | TRBV24-1 | . | TGTGCCACCCAGTGGGGGAACAATGAGCAGTTCTTC | CATQWGNNEQFF
TRBJ1-2 | . | TRBV20-1 | TRBD1 | TGCAGTGCTAGGGGACAGGGGGACTATGGCTACACCTTC | CSARGQGDYGYTF
TRBJ1-5 | few | TRBV12-3/TRBV12-4 | . | TGTGCCAGCAGCCGCGGGGGGGCTTATAGCAATCAGCCCCAGCATTTT | CASSRGGAYSNQPQHF
TRBJ2-1 | . | TRBV20-1 | . | TGCAGTACTACCCGGGGCCTGGAGGGAGTATCCTCGTACAATGAGCAGTTCTTC | CSTTRGLEGVSSYNEQFF
TRBJ2-1 | once | TRBV24-1 | TRBD2 | TGTGCCACCAGTGATCTGACTAGCGGAGGATACAATGAGCAGTTCTTC | CATSDLTSGGYNEQFF
TRBJ2-7 | few | TRBV20-1 | TRBD2 | TGCAGTGCTAGACCACTAGCGGGCGGCTACGAGCAGTACTTC | CSARPLAGGYEQYF
TRBJ2-5 | . | TRBV29-1 | TRBD2 | TGCAGCGTTCAACCCCCCCTAGCGGGAGAGACCCAGTACTTC | CSVQPPLAGETQYF
TRBJ1-4 | few | TRBV5-6 | . | TGTGCCAGCAGCTTGCGGCACCCTAATGAAAAACTGTTTTTT | CASSLRHPNEKLFF
TRBJ2-1 | . | TRBV20-1 | TRBD2 | TGCAGTGCCTGGACTAGCGGATACAATGAGCAGTTCTTC | CSAWTSGYNEQFF
TRBJ2-6 | . | TRBV5-6 | . | TGTGCCAGCAGCTTATCTAAAATCTCTGGGGCCAACGTCCTGACTTTC | CASSLSKISGANVLTF
TRBJ2-7 | . | TRBV5-1 | TRBD2 | TGCGCCAGCAGCTTGGGGACTAGCTCCCACGAGCAGTACTTC | CASSLGTSSHEQYF
TRBJ2-1 | . | TRBV15 | . | TGTGTCACCAGCAGAGATCGAGTGGGAGCTGAGCAGTTCTTC | CVTSRDRVGAEQFF
TRBJ2-6 | few | TRBV6-5 | . | TGTGCCAGCACTAAGACAGAAAGCTCTGGGGCCAACGTCCTGACTTTC | CASTKTESSGANVLTF
TRBJ2-7 | few | TRBV20-1 | . | TGCAGTGCAACCTCTAGATTCTCCTACGAGCAGTACTTC | CSATSRFSYEQYF
TRBJ2-1 | many | TRBV20-1 | . | TGCAGTGCTAGAGATCCCCGCTCCTACAATGAGCAGTTCTTC | CSARDPRSYNEQFF
TRBJ1-4 | few | TRBV29-1 | . | TGCAGCGTTGAAGGAACAGCGGGTGAAAAACTGTTTTTT | CSVEGTAGEKLFF